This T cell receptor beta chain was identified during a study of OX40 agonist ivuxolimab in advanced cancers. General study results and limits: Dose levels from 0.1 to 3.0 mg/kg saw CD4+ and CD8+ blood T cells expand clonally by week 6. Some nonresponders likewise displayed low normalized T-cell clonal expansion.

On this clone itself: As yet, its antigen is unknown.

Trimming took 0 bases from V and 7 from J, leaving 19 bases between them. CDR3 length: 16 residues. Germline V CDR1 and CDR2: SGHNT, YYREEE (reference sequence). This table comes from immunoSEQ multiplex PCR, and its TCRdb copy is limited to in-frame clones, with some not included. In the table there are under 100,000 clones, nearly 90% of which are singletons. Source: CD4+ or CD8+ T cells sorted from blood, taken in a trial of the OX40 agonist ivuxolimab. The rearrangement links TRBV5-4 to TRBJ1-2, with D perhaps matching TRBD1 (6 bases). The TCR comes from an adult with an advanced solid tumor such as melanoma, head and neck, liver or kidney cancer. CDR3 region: CASSLDLGQRGVGYTF. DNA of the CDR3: TGTGCCAGCAGCTTGGACCTAGGACAGCGGGGAGTTGGCTACACCTTC.